A selection of T cell receptor beta chains follows, all from one sample in a study of T cell responses to AZD1222 COVID-19 vaccine. The table came from immunoSEQ multiplex PCR; TCRdb's copy has only in-frame clones and leaves some out. The profile shows around 130,000 clones, over 75% of them singletons. Sequenced here: peripheral blood, sampled on day 0 of AZD1222 vaccination. Every receptor here comes from an adult in good health. The CDR3 runs from the conserved cysteine through the conserved F or W. The D gene is left open where the match is weak. A clone size is listed for some rows: how often the clone was seen (once, few, many), or a class if it is expanded.

J gene,D gene,V gene,clone size,CDR3 protein,CDR3 DNA
TRBJ2-1,-,TRBV27,-,CASTGHSFYNEQFF,TGTGCCAGCACTGGACACTCATTCTACAATGAGCAGTTCTTC
TRBJ1-1,-,TRBV7-2,-,CASSLVGPGTEAFF,TGTGCCAGCAGCTTGGTGGGTCCAGGCACTGAAGCTTTCTTT
TRBJ2-1,TRBD2,TRBV6-5,-,CASSLGLGPSYNEQFF,TGTGCCAGCAGTTTGGGACTAGGCCCTTCCTACAATGAGCAGTTCTTC
TRBJ1-5,-,TRBV19,-,CASSLWTVFRSQPQHF,TGTGCCAGTAGTTTATGGACAGTTTTTCGCAGTCAGCCCCAGCATTTT
TRBJ2-2,-,TRBV5-1,-,CASSLTLDTGELFF,TGCGCCAGCAGCTTGACGCTAGACACCGGGGAGCTGTTTTTT
TRBJ1-6,-,TRBV19,-,CASSRAAAGEGNSPLHF,TGTGCCAGTAGCCGAGCGGCGGCGGGGGAAGGGAATTCACCCCTCCACTTT
TRBJ1-3,-,TRBV12-3/TRBV12-4,-,CASSLTQGNTIYF,TGTGCCAGCAGTTTAACACAGGGAAACACCATATATTTT
TRBJ2-7,TRBD2,TRBV2,-,CASSEWGGSSYEQYF,TGTGCCAGCAGTGAATGGGGCGGGAGCTCCTACGAGCAGTACTTC
TRBJ2-1,TRBD1,TRBV4-1,-,CASRGQGVSYRFF,TGCGCCAGCAGAGGACAGGGCGTTTCGTATAGGTTCTTC
TRBJ1-1,-,TRBV19,-,CASSIGQLNTEAFF,TGTGCCAGTAGTATAGGGCAGCTAAACACTGAAGCTTTCTTT
TRBJ2-3,TRBD2,TRBV10-3,-,CATRLAEGFTDTQYF,TGTGCCACCAGACTAGCGGAGGGGTTCACAGATACGCAGTATTTT
TRBJ1-2,TRBD1,TRBV28,-,CASSTQTGYYGYTF,TGTGCCAGCAGTACCCAGACAGGGTACTATGGCTACACCTTC
TRBJ2-1,-,TRBV27,-,CASSLQGPNNEQFF,TGTGCCAGCAGTTTACAGGGGCCTAACAATGAGCAGTTCTTC
TRBJ2-1,-,TRBV5-1,-,CASSLEFRAEQFF,TGCGCCAGCAGTCTAGAGTTTAGGGCTGAGCAGTTCTTC
TRBJ2-1,TRBD2,TRBV24-1,-,CATSDLRTSFNEQFF,TGTGCCACCAGTGATTTAAGGACTAGCTTCAATGAGCAGTTCTTC
TRBJ1-5,TRBD1,TRBV5-5,-,CASSPGQGGFSNQPQHF,TGTGCCAGCAGCCCGGGACAGGGGGGTTTTAGCAATCAGCCCCAGCATTTT
TRBJ2-7,TRBD1,TRBV3-1/TRBV3-2,-,CASSNRDSYYEQYF,TGTGCCAGCAGCAACCGGGACAGCTACTACGAGCAGTACTTC
TRBJ2-1,TRBD2,TRBV18,-,CASSPLAGGFSYNEQFF,TGTGCCAGCTCACCCCTAGCGGGAGGGTTCTCCTACAATGAGCAGTTCTTC
TRBJ1-2,-,TRBV2,-,CASIQAQANYGYTF,TGTGCCAGCATACAGGCCCAAGCTAACTATGGCTACACCTTC
TRBJ1-6,TRBD1,TRBV15,-,CATSSPRDRGPGSPLHF,TGTGCCACCAGCAGCCCCCGGGACAGGGGGCCAGGTTCACCCCTCCACTTT
TRBJ2-1,TRBD2,TRBV27,-,CASRPAGTTNEQFF,TGTGCCAGCAGGCCAGCGGGGACCACCAATGAGCAGTTCTTC
TRBJ2-2,-,TRBV2,-,CASSALASTGELFF,TGTGCCAGCAGTGCCCTGGCCTCAACCGGGGAGCTGTTTTTT
TRBJ1-5,-,TRBV3-1/TRBV3-2,-,CASSGSTGNQPQHF,TGTGCCAGCAGCGGCAGTACTGGCAATCAGCCCCAGCATTTT
TRBJ2-7,-,TRBV29-1,-,CSVQASYEQYF,TGCAGCGTTCAAGCGTCCTACGAGCAGTACTTC
TRBJ1-1,TRBD1,TRBV19,-,CASSIYWTGDTEAFF,TGTGCCAGTAGTATTTATTGGACAGGGGACACTGAAGCTTTCTTT
TRBJ1-3,-,TRBV6-6,-,CASSPQRSQGVSGNTIYF,TGTGCCAGCAGTCCCCAAAGGTCACAGGGCGTCTCTGGAAACACCATATATTTT
TRBJ1-4,TRBD1,TRBV18,-,CASSPGQGAEKLFF,TGTGCCAGCTCACCCGGACAGGGGGCTGAAAAACTGTTTTTT
TRBJ2-1,TRBD2,TRBV5-1,-,CASSRRVAGVNEQFF,TGCGCCAGCAGCCGCAGGGTAGCGGGCGTTAATGAGCAGTTCTTC
TRBJ2-5,-,TRBV19,-,CASSNGSGFFETQYF,TGTGCCAGTAGTAATGGGAGCGGGTTTTTTGAGACCCAGTACTTC
TRBJ2-2,TRBD2,TRBV7-9,-,CASSSTSVQYTGELFF,TGTGCCAGCAGCTCGACTAGCGTTCAATACACCGGGGAGCTGTTTTTT
TRBJ2-3,TRBD2,TRBV29-1,-,CSVVRSSGYTQYF,TGCAGCGTTGTAAGGTCTAGCGGGTATACGCAGTATTTT
TRBJ1-2,-,TRBV7-9,-,CASSLPGLEISYGYTF,TGTGCCAGCAGCTTACCGGGGTTGGAGATCTCATATGGCTACACCTTC
TRBJ1-5,TRBD1,TRBV28,-,CASSLQGAGQPQHF,TGTGCCAGCAGCCTACAGGGGGCAGGACAGCCCCAGCATTTT
TRBJ2-7,-,TRBV2,-,CASSPLGLEQYF,TGTGCCAGCAGTCCCCTTGGGCTCGAGCAGTACTTC
TRBJ2-1,TRBD2,TRBV9,-,CASSVLARGAYNEQFF,TGTGCCAGCAGCGTCCTGGCTCGGGGGGCCTACAATGAGCAGTTCTTC
TRBJ2-5,TRBD2,TRBV5-1,-,CASSPGTSGGETQYF,TGCGCCAGCAGTCCTGGGACTAGCGGGGGGGAGACCCAGTACTTC
TRBJ2-7,TRBD1,TRBV19,once,CASSISRQGSYEQYF,TGTGCCAGTAGTATCTCCAGACAGGGCTCCTACGAGCAGTACTTC
TRBJ2-2,-,TRBV7-2,-,CASSFGTVNTGELFF,TGTGCCAGCAGCTTCGGGACCGTGAACACCGGGGAGCTGTTTTTT
TRBJ2-7,TRBD2,TRBV13,-,CASSLSPLALSYEQYF,TGTGCCAGCAGCTTGTCCCCACTAGCGCTGTCCTACGAGCAGTACTTC
TRBJ2-7,-,TRBV6-1,-,CASSEGWGYEQYF,TGTGCCAGCAGTGAGGGTTGGGGCTACGAGCAGTACTTC
TRBJ1-2,-,TRBV28,-,CASILTLDGRGYTF,TGTGCCAGCATCCTCACCCTGGACGGCAGGGGCTACACCTTC
TRBJ2-7,TRBD2,TRBV5-6,-,CASSRLAGGRYEQYF,TGTGCCAGCAGCCGACTAGCGGGAGGGAGGTACGAGCAGTACTTC
TRBJ2-7,-,TRBV7-2,-,CASSLRGRSPYEQYF,TGTGCCAGCAGCTTAAGAGGGAGGAGCCCCTACGAGCAGTACTTC
TRBJ1-1,TRBD1,TRBV5-4,-,CASSRDRGTEAFF,TGTGCCAGCAGCAGGGACAGGGGCACTGAAGCTTTCTTT
TRBJ1-2,-,TRBV5-4,-,CASSAGPAGVDGYTF,TGTGCCAGCAGCGCGGGCCCGGCGGGGGTAGATGGCTACACCTTC
TRBJ2-3,TRBD1,TRBV7-3,-,CASSFTTGQATTDTQYF,TGTGCCAGCAGCTTCACGACAGGGCAAGCCACCACAGATACGCAGTATTTT
TRBJ1-6,-,TRBV11-2,-,CASSLSIPGLLNSPLHF,TGTGCCAGCAGCTTATCCATCCCGGGGCTTTTGAATTCACCCCTCCACTTT
TRBJ2-1,-,TRBV29-1,-,CSVVGGGSYNEQFF,TGCAGCGTTGTGGGGGGCGGAAGTTACAATGAGCAGTTCTTC
TRBJ2-2,TRBD2,TRBV5-1,once,CASSQRENTGELFF,TGCGCCAGCAGCCAGCGGGAGAACACCGGGGAGCTGTTTTTT
TRBJ2-1,TRBD2,TRBV11-3,-,CASSSRGTNPYNEQFF,TGTGCCAGCAGCTCCCGTGGGACTAATCCATACAATGAGCAGTTCTTC
TRBJ1-2,-,TRBV19,-,CASSNQGYSGYTF,TGTGCCAGTAGTAACCAGGGTTATAGTGGCTACACCTTC